The text below deals with one TCR beta chain. Losses at the gene ends were 6 bases for V and 2 bases for J; bases not matched to a gene: 7. Germline V lookup: CDR1 MNHEY, CDR2 SMNVEV (reference sequence). CDR3 size: 18 residues. These data belong to a study of OX40 agonist ivuxolimab in advanced cancers. Study-wide background: Patients were roughly 83% male with ages about 20 to 79, mean around 58.

Profiled with immunoSEQ multiplex PCR; TCRdb holds only in-frame clones, not every one. Here the sample spans tens of thousands of clones, around nine tenths being singletons. The origin of this receptor is an adult with an advanced solid tumor such as melanoma, head and neck, liver or kidney cancer. The source material was CD4+ or CD8+ T cells sorted from blood, sampled in a trial of the OX40 agonist ivuxolimab. The rearrangement links TRBV27 to TRBJ2-6; 13 bases align to TRBD2. The CDR3: CASRLLAGGIAGANVLTF. As DNA, the CDR3 is TGTGCCAGCAGACTACTAGCGGGAGGGATTGCTGGGGCCAACGTCCTGACTTTC. Full variable domain (outside the CDR3, taken from reference TRBV27 and TRBJ2-6): EAQVTQNPRYLITVTGKKLTVTCSQNMNHEYMSWYRQDPGLGLRQIYYSMNVEVTDKGDVPEGYKVSRKEKRNFPLILESPSPNQTSLYFCASRLLAGGIAGANVLTFGAGSRLTVL.